This T cell receptor (beta chain) was captured in a study of blood T cells in healthy people across ages. The individuals who served as donors were healthy Caucasians living in Russia, aged roughly 6 to 90. Sample-barcoded 5' priming and a J-beta primer mix drove a second PCR of 7 to 11 cycles. TCRdb independently ran MiXCR on the 5' RACE reads; one entry per CDR3 protein. The data show 600,000 or so distinct CDR3 sequences, roughly 30% seen once. Trimming shortened V by 4 bases and J by 1 base, and 11 bases separated the two germline ends. CDR1 is SGHRS, CDR2 YFSETQ, per germline. CDR3 length equals 14 residues.

The rearrangement joins TRBV5-1 to TRBJ1-1; D gene uncertain. The sequencing sample was made of blood. This clonotype was sampled from a woman over 75 in good health. The chain's CDR3 is CASSILTGNTEAFF. The CDR3 nucleotides are TGCGCCAGCAGCATTTTGACGGGGAACACTGAAGCTTTCTTT.